The 7 T cell receptor beta chains below all came from one sample that was sequenced in a study of T cell responses to AZD1222 COVID-19 vaccine. Sequenced by immunoSEQ multiplex PCR; TCRdb stores in-frame clones only, minus some. Altogether about 170,000 clones are present, around nine tenths being singletons, with the ten largest covering roughly 0.98%. The sample was peripheral blood, taken 28 days after the second AZD1222 dose. These receptors were obtained from an adult who received the AZD1222 COVID-19 vaccine.

The gene calls are TRBV3-1 (or the pseudogene TRBV3-2) and TRBJ2-3; 14 bases fit TRBD2. This CDR3 comprises 16 residues. CDR1 and CDR2 (germline): LGHDT, YNNKEL (reference sequence). V dropped 4 bases and J dropped 7; count of bases not matched to a gene: 7. The CDR3 bases are TGTGCCAGCAGCCTTCTGACTAGCGGGGGGGCAAATACGCAGTATTTT. It is translated as CASSLLTSGGANTQYF.

This clone was seen only a few times. The J gene is TRBJ2-2, the V gene TRBV10-1; a possible D gene is TRBD2 (6 bases). This CDR3 comprises 13 residues. Germline values: CDR1 WNHNN, CDR2 SYGVQD (reference sequence). Trimming cost V 5 bases and J 6 bases, with 10 bases left between them. CDR3 bases: TGCGCCAGCAGTACGGGGGAAGCCGGGGAGCTGTTTTTT. Encoded protein: CASSTGEAGELFF.

This clone was seen many times. The rearrangement uses TRBV7-2 and TRBJ2-5; 7 bases map to TRBD1. V was clipped by 3 bases and J by 4 bases; unmatched bases: 5. Germline V gene sequence: CDR1 SGHTA, CDR2 FQGNSA. The CDR3 length is 14 residues. The CDR3 DNA is TGTGCCAGCAGCTTGTCTGACAGGGTAGAGACCCAGTACTTC. Its translation: CASSLSDRVETQYF.

To note about this clone: A much more abundant neighbour one base away suggests this may be a read error. V and J are TRBV14 and TRBJ2-7, with D uncertain. The germline V and J ends were trimmed by 4 bases and 3 bases, with 4 bases remaining between them. Germline CDR1 is SGHDN and CDR2 is FVKESK. The CDR3 loop spans 11 amino acids. This CDR3 is CASSRNYEQYF. DNA of the CDR3: TGTGCCAGCAGCCGTAACTACGAGCAGTACTTC.

This chain joins TRBV6-1 and TRBJ1-6; 9 bases map to TRBD1. The V segment lost 3 bases and the J segment 10 bases; nucleotides outside the gene matches: 10. The CDR3 totals 16 residues. Germline-derived CDR1 and CDR2 are MNHNS and SASEGT. In nucleotides, the CDR3 is TGTGCCAGCAGTGACCCCTTCCGGGACAGGGACTCACCCCTCCACTTT. This encodes CASSDPFRDRDSPLHF.

This clone has a single count. The chain has TRBV7-9 and TRBJ1-2, with D hard to call. Germline CDR1 is SEHNR and CDR2 is FQNEAQ (reference sequence). This CDR3 spans 15 amino acids. Trimming shortened V by 5 bases and J by 6 bases, and 19 bases separated the two germline ends. CDR3 residues: CASSPTMGILDGYTF. Here the CDR3 DNA reads TGTGCCAGCAGCCCTACGATGGGGATATTGGATGGCTACACCTTC.

About this clone: One base away lies a much larger clone, so this may be a sequencing read error. V usage is TRBV27 and J usage is TRBJ1-2; D not certain. The CDR3 covers 13 residues. Germline V gives CDR1 MNHEY, CDR2 SMNVEV (reference sequence). Trimming took off 3 bases at V and 2 bases at J, with 7 bases between the two ends. CDR3 in DNA: TGTGCCAGCAGTTTTGCGGAGAACTATGGCTACACCTTC. Its translation: CASSFAENYGYTF.